This T cell receptor beta chain was documented in a study of T cells in Graves' hyperthyroidism and ophthalmopathy. Amplified regions were TCR beta CDR3 sequences from RNA transcripts. During a first-round RT-PCR of the TCR CDR3, the HTBI primer set was used. MiXCR, applied by TCRdb to the multiplex PCR reads, yields one record per CDR3 protein. The sample lists about 580,000 distinct CDR3 sequences, approximately 15% seen once, with 5% to 7% in the top ten. Study-wide results and limits: Most thyroid-expanded clonotypes above 0.001 were also found in blood. Before onset, by a median of approximately 6.2 months, the model predicted ophthalmopathy.

Trimming took 6 bases from V and 1 from J, leaving 11 bases between them. The V gene's germline CDR1 is MNHNS and CDR2 SASEGT. This CDR3 is 14 amino acids long. Each diagnosis drew on symptoms, thyroxine, TRAb, thyroid ultrasound and orbital computed tomography findings. PBMCs were derived from about 10 ml fresh peripheral blood. A note on this clonotype: Its antigen is not known.

This TCR was recovered from a woman aged 30 to 39 with Graves' hyperthyroidism that later progressed to Graves' ophthalmopathy. Sequenced sample: blood. This chain joins TRBV6-1 and TRBJ2-3, with TRBD2 as a possible D gene (5 bases). CDR3 amino acids: CASRRGYRTDTQYF. CDR3 coding DNA: TGTGCCAGCAGACGGGGATATCGCACAGATACGCAGTATTTT.